This is a list of T cell receptor beta chains from one sample in a study of blood T cell repertoires in COVID-19. Profiling relied on immunoSEQ multiplex PCR, and the TCRdb table lists in-frame clones only, not all of them. The sample shows 90,000 to 100,000 clones, roughly 80% of them seen only once. Specimen: peripheral blood. These receptor sequences come from a man between 60 and 75 years old with acute or convalescent COVID-19. Both conserved end residues are part of each CDR3. Each record gives: CDR3 protein, CDR3 DNA, V gene, clone size, D gene, J gene. The D gene is left open where the match is weak. Only some rows state a clone size, as once, few, many or a class for expanded clones.

CASSEGTGDGYTF,TGCGCCAGCAGTGAGGGGACAGGGGATGGCTACACCTTC,TRBV10-2,once,TRBD1,TRBJ1-2
CASSLALTAGLGAFF,TGTGCCAGCAGCTTAGCGCTTACGGCAGGGCTGGGAGCTTTCTTT,TRBV7-2,once,NA,TRBJ1-1
CASSPSGPGGGNYGYTF,TGTGCCAGCTCACCAAGTGGCCCAGGGGGCGGGAACTATGGCTACACCTTC,TRBV18,NA,TRBD1,TRBJ1-2
CASSLGQDYNEQFF,TGTGCCAGCAGCTTGGGGCAGGATTACAATGAGCAGTTCTTC,TRBV5-6,NA,NA,TRBJ2-1
CASRGAGAGNYGYTF,TGCGCCAGCAGAGGGGCGGGGGCGGGTAACTATGGCTACACCTTC,TRBV4-1,NA,NA,TRBJ1-2
CASRVTGHAGYTF,TGTGCCAGCAGGGTGACAGGGCACGCTGGCTACACCTTC,TRBV6-5,NA,TRBD1,TRBJ1-2
CASSTLLGQQADTEAFF,TGTGCCAGTAGTACCCTGTTAGGGCAACAGGCGGACACTGAAGCTTTCTTT,TRBV19,NA,NA,TRBJ1-1
CASSLRGYSYEQYF,TGTGCCAGTAGTTTGAGGGGGTACTCCTACGAGCAGTACTTC,TRBV19,NA,NA,TRBJ2-7
CASSAETGFNEQFF,TGTGCCAGCAGCGCCGAGACAGGGTTTAATGAGCAGTTCTTC,TRBV7-3,NA,TRBD1,TRBJ2-1
CASSQAGQGMSNQPQHF,TGCGCCAGCAGCCAAGCGGGACAGGGAATGAGCAATCAGCCCCAGCATTTT,TRBV4-1,NA,TRBD1,TRBJ1-5
CASSKECGGTEAFF,TGTGCCAGCAGCAAAGAGTGCGGGGGGACTGAAGCTTTCTTT,TRBV21-1,NA,NA,TRBJ1-1
CASSERGQGTYGYTF,TGTGCCAGCAGTGAAAGGGGACAGGGCACCTATGGCTACACCTTC,TRBV2,once,TRBD1,TRBJ1-2
CASSQDQGAYTEAFF,TGCGCCAGCAGCCAAGATCAGGGGGCGTACACTGAAGCTTTCTTT,TRBV4-3,NA,TRBD1,TRBJ1-1
CASSMPSGRKVSSNQPQHF,TGTGCCAGTAGTATGCCCTCCGGCAGGAAGGTTTCGAGCAATCAGCCCCAGCATTTT,TRBV19,NA,NA,TRBJ1-5
CASSAHGGAGTDTQYF,TGTGCCAGCAGCGCGCACGGGGGGGCCGGCACAGATACGCAGTATTTT,TRBV9,NA,TRBD2,TRBJ2-3
CASSEGFGTFYGYTF,TGTGCCAGCAGTGAAGGGTTCGGGACATTCTATGGCTACACCTTC,TRBV25-1,NA,NA,TRBJ1-2
CASSPRSGNTEAFF,TGTGCCAGCAGCCCCCGGTCGGGAAACACTGAAGCTTTCTTT,TRBV9,NA,NA,TRBJ1-1
CASSSGSSGNTIYF,TGTGCCAGTAGTTCGGGGAGCTCTGGAAACACCATATATTTT,TRBV19,NA,NA,TRBJ1-3
CAWSEGRGRTYEQYF,TGTGCCTGGAGTGAGGGCAGGGGAAGGACCTACGAGCAGTACTTC,TRBV30,NA,NA,TRBJ2-7
CASSSGLAKETQYF,TGTGCCAGCAGTAGCGGACTAGCGAAAGAGACCCAGTACTTC,TRBV25-1,NA,TRBD2,TRBJ2-5
CATREGLIGEQYF,TGTGCCACCAGGGAGGGGTTGATAGGCGAGCAGTACTTC,TRBV2,NA,TRBD2,TRBJ2-7
CAGTSGTSTDTQYF,TGTGCCGGGACTAGCGGAACTAGCACAGATACGCAGTATTTT,TRBV30,NA,TRBD2,TRBJ2-3
CASTPGRATNEKLFF,TGTGCCAGCACTCCTGGGAGGGCAACTAATGAAAAACTGTTTTTT,TRBV3-1/TRBV3-2,NA,NA,TRBJ1-4
CASSFGGNYGYTF,TGTGCCAGCAGTTTCGGGGGAAACTATGGCTACACCTTC,TRBV28,NA,NA,TRBJ1-2
CASSSQAYNEQFF,TGTGCCAGCAGCTCCCAGGCCTACAATGAGCAGTTCTTC,TRBV7-3,NA,NA,TRBJ2-1
CASSYSSGGQETQYF,TGTGCTAGCAGCTACTCTAGCGGGGGGCAAGAGACCCAGTACTTC,TRBV7-7,NA,TRBD2,TRBJ2-5
CASEGGGVDEKLFF,TGTGCCTCCGAAGGTGGAGGGGTGGATGAAAAACTGTTTTTT,TRBV6-5,NA,NA,TRBJ1-4
CASSRTVTQSSYEQYF,TGCGCCAGCAGCAGGACAGTTACGCAGAGCTCCTACGAGCAGTACTTC,TRBV5-1,NA,NA,TRBJ2-7
CATSPDRAMQETQYF,TGTGCCACCAGCCCGGACAGAGCGATGCAAGAGACCCAGTACTTC,TRBV15,NA,NA,TRBJ2-5
CATLAGDNYEQYF,TGTGCCACCTTAGCGGGGGATAACTACGAGCAGTACTTC,TRBV6-6,once,TRBD2,TRBJ2-7
CAGGDEGDNSPLHF,TGTGCCGGGGGGGATGAAGGCGATAATTCACCCCTCCACTTT,TRBV2,NA,NA,TRBJ1-6
CASSFTSGAYNEQFF,TGTGCCAGCAGCTTTACTAGCGGAGCCTACAATGAGCAGTTCTTC,TRBV7-3,NA,TRBD2,TRBJ2-1
CASSSTGGGLSGELFF,TGCGCCAGCAGCTCGACAGGGGGCGGGTTGAGCGGGGAGCTGTTTTTT,TRBV5-1,NA,TRBD1,TRBJ2-2
CASSPGAGGYTF,TGTGCCAGCAGCCCTGGGGCGGGAGGCTACACCTTC,TRBV12-3/TRBV12-4,NA,NA,TRBJ1-2
CAWSYSSSGNTIYF,TGTGCCTGGAGTTACAGCAGCTCTGGAAACACCATATATTTT,TRBV30,NA,NA,TRBJ1-3
CASSLGTADNSPLHF,TGCGCCAGCAGCTTAGGGACAGCCGATAATTCACCCCTCCACTTT,TRBV5-1,NA,TRBD1,TRBJ1-6
CASRPDSMNTEAFF,TGTGCCAGCAGACCTGACAGTATGAACACTGAAGCTTTCTTT,TRBV2,once,NA,TRBJ1-1
CAWSVRRTGMTEAFF,TGTGCCTGGAGTGTACGAAGGACAGGGATGACTGAAGCTTTCTTT,TRBV30,NA,TRBD1,TRBJ1-1
CASSHRDRAYTEAFF,TGTGCCAGCAGCCACAGGGACAGGGCTTACACTGAAGCTTTCTTT,TRBV6-2/TRBV6-3,few,TRBD1,TRBJ1-1
CSARDRENQPQHF,TGCAGCGCCCGGGACAGGGAGAATCAGCCCCAGCATTTT,TRBV29-1,NA,TRBD1,TRBJ1-5
CASSSGTSGGAGELFF,TGTGCCAGCAGTTCAGGGACTAGCGGGGGGGCCGGGGAGCTGTTTTTT,TRBV6-5,NA,TRBD2,TRBJ2-2
CASSQEEISEAFF,TGCGCCAGCAGCCAAGAGGAGATCAGTGAAGCTTTCTTT,TRBV4-1,NA,NA,TRBJ1-1
CASSLEPGQGTNYGYTF,TGTGCCAGCAGCTTGGAACCGGGACAGGGAACTAACTATGGCTACACCTTC,TRBV5-4,NA,TRBD1,TRBJ1-2
CASSLGQGAGDTQYF,TGCGCCAGCAGCTTGGGGCAGGGGGCAGGGGATACGCAGTATTTT,TRBV5-1,NA,TRBD1,TRBJ2-3
CASSQEDGQGTEAFF,TGCGCCAGCAGCCAAGAGGACGGACAGGGCACTGAAGCTTTCTTT,TRBV4-1,NA,TRBD1,TRBJ1-1
CAISGQGANQPQHF,TGTGCCATCAGTGGACAGGGGGCGAATCAGCCCCAGCATTTT,TRBV10-3,NA,TRBD1,TRBJ1-5